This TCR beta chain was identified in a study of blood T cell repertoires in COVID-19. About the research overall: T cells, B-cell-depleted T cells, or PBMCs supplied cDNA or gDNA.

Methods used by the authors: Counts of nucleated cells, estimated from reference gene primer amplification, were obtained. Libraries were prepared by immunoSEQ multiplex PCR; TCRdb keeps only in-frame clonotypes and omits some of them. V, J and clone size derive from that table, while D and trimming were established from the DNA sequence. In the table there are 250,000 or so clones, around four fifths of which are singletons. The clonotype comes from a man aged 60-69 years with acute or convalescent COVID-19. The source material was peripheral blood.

This CDR3 is CAISGAGVRTDTQYF. The DNA of the CDR3 is TGTGCCATCAGTGGAGCGGGAGTGAGAACAGATACGCAGTATTTT. V is TRBV10-3 and J is TRBJ2-3; 8 positions match TRBD2. The CDR3 has 15 amino acids. Germline values: CDR1 ENHRY, CDR2 SYGVKD. V gave up 4 bases and J gave up 3 bases; unmatched junction bases: 6.